This passage covers 32 T cell receptor beta chains from one sample sequenced in a study of blood T cell repertoires in COVID-19. TCRdb keeps only in-frame clones here, not all; method: immunoSEQ multiplex PCR. The data show 400,000 to 450,000 clones, with about nine tenths seen just once and 0.55% to 0.75% held by the top ten. The source material was PBMCs or T cells enriched from blood (not recorded which). The source is a man younger than 35 who had recovered from COVID-19.

V and J are TRBV5-4 and TRBJ2-1; 14 nucleotides align to TRBD2. The CDR3 length is 19 residues. V gave up 4 bases and J gave up 3 bases; unmatched junction bases: 12. Per the germline V gene, CDR1 is SGHNT and CDR2 is YYREEE (reference sequence). CDR3 protein: CASSGRTSGRMGVYNEQFF. The CDR3 DNA is TGTGCCAGCAGCGGAAGGACTAGCGGGAGGATGGGGGTCTACAATGAGCAGTTCTTC.

The genes are TRBV3-1 (or the pseudogene TRBV3-2) and TRBJ2-5, with 10 bases that match TRBD2. V trimming: 4 bases; J trimming: 1 base; junction bases outside the gene matches: 0. This CDR3 is 14 amino acids long. Per the germline V gene, CDR1 is LGHDT and CDR2 is YNNKEL (reference sequence). For the CDR3, the DNA is TGTGCCAGCAGCCTAGCGGGGGGCCAAGAGACCCAGTACTTC. Protein product: CASSLAGGQETQYF.

This chain joins TRBV2 and TRBJ1-1, with a weak D call TRBD1 (5 bases). V gave up 8 bases and J gave up 4 bases, with 11 bases separating them. There are 12 residues in the CDR3. Germline CDR1 is SNHLY and CDR2 is FYNNEI. The CDR3 DNA is TGTGCCAGCGGGCGGGGGTTCACTGAAGCTTTCTTT. As protein: CASGRGFTEAFF.

The chain combines TRBV6-4 with TRBJ2-1; the match to TRBD2 covers 9 bases. With V trimmed by 1 base and J by 9 bases, 4 bases remained unmatched. Germline V CDR1 and CDR2: MRHNA, SNTAGT. The CDR3 is 14 amino acids. Here the CDR3 reads CASSDLAGVGEQFF. The DNA for the CDR3 is TGTGCCAGCAGTGACTTAGCGGGAGTAGGTGAGCAGTTCTTC.

CDR3 protein: CAWSPPRAGVRTNEKLFF. Written as DNA, the CDR3 is TGTGCCTGGAGCCCACCCCGAGCGGGGGTTCGAACTAATGAAAAACTGTTTTTT. The J gene is TRBJ1-4, the V gene TRBV30; maybe TRBD1 (5 bases). Germline V gives CDR1 GTSNPN, CDR2 SVGIG (reference sequence). The CDR3 loop spans 18 amino acids. V lost 3 bases to trimming and J lost 1 base, with 21 bases between them. The whole variable domain, remainder taken from reference TRBV30 and TRBJ1-4, is SQTIHQWPATLVQPVGSPLSLECTVEGTSNPNLYWYRQAAGRGLQLLFYSVGIGQISSEVPQNLSASRPQDRQFILSSKKLLLSDSGFYLCAWSPPRAGVRTNEKLFFGSGTQLSVL.

The V and J genes are TRBV10-2 and TRBJ1-5; D unresolved. The V and J ends lost 0 bases and 0 bases respectively, with 9 bases between them. In germline, CDR1 is WSHSY, CDR2 SAAADI. This CDR3 contains 16 residues. This CDR3 reads CASSESTGFSNQPQHF. The CDR3 DNA reads as TGCGCCAGCAGTGAGTCGACGGGATTTAGCAATCAGCCCCAGCATTTT.

The chain recombines TRBV20-1 with TRBJ2-7; no clear D. V lost 6 bases and J 5 bases, leaving 11 bases between the germline ends. The CDR3 length is 11 residues. The V gene's germline CDR1 is DFQATT and CDR2 SNEGSKA (reference sequence). Here the CDR3 reads CSAANLHEQYF. CDR3 in DNA: TGCAGTGCCGCGAACTTACACGAGCAGTACTTC.

The chain is built from TRBV6-5 and TRBJ2-3; no definite D call. V lost 0 bases to trimming and J lost 6 bases, with 4 bases between them. Germline V gene lookup returns CDR1 MNHEY and CDR2 SVGAGI. This CDR3 contains 12 residues. CDR3 coding DNA: TGTGCCAGCAGTTACTCCCTTGATACGCAGTATTTT. This sequence encodes CASSYSLDTQYF.

A few counts support this clone. The V gene is TRBV7-3, the J gene TRBJ2-1; 10 bases are shared with TRBD2. The V gene's germline CDR1 is SGHTA and CDR2 FQGTGA. The V gene end was trimmed by 5 bases and the J gene end by 9 bases; junction bases not matched to a gene: 16. This CDR3 has 17 amino acids. For the CDR3, the DNA is TGTGCCAGCAGCCCCAGTGGACCCAGCGGGAGGGCCTCTGAGCAGTTCTTC. It encodes CASSPSGPSGRASEQFF.

The chain recombines TRBV5-1 with TRBJ1-3; D unclear. The CDR3 covers 16 residues. The V end was cut by 0 bases, the J end by 0 bases, with 10 bases between. Germline V gene sequence: CDR1 SGHRS, CDR2 YFSETQ. CDR3 sequence: CASSLDLGISGNTIYF. In DNA form, the CDR3 reads TGCGCCAGCAGCTTGGATCTGGGCATCTCTGGAAACACCATATATTTT.

The chain combines TRBV9 with TRBJ1-1; possibly TRBD1 for D (5 bases). CDR1 and CDR2 from the germline V gene are SGDLS and YYNGEE. The V end was cut by 3 bases, the J end by 2 bases, with 11 bases between. The CDR3 runs 14 residues. The CDR3 here is CASSAQQGNTEAFF. CDR3 nucleotide sequence: TGTGCCAGCAGCGCCCAGCAGGGTAACACTGAAGCTTTCTTT.

This rearrangement joins TRBV6-2 or TRBV6-3 to TRBJ2-7; D may be TRBD2 (6 bases). Germline V CDR1 and CDR2: MNHEY, SVGEGT. This CDR3 is built from 14 residues. V was pared by 2 bases and J by 6 bases, with 14 bases between. The chain's CDR3 is CASSYGGGGAEQYF. CDR3 DNA: TGTGCCAGCAGTTACGGAGGTGGCGGGGCCGAGCAGTACTTC.

The chain uses TRBV6-5 and TRBJ2-1; a weak D match, TRBD1 (6 bases). The length of the CDR3 is 13 residues. Trimming took off 4 bases at V and 9 bases at J, with 13 bases between the two ends. Germline V gene sequence: CDR1 MNHEY, CDR2 SVGAGI. The CDR3 coding sequence is TGTGCCAGCAGTTCTCCCAGGGGCGGTGAGCAGTTCTTC. Its protein is CASSSPRGGEQFF.

V gene TRBV5-1 combines with J gene TRBJ2-5, with no clear D. From germline, CDR1 is SGHRS and CDR2 YFSETQ. Trimming took off 1 base at V and 2 bases at J, with 9 bases between the two ends. This CDR3 comprises 14 residues. In DNA, the CDR3 is TGCGCCAGCAGCTTGAACTCAGGTCAAGAGACCCAGTACTTC. It translates to CASSLNSGQETQYF.

The chain couples TRBV9 to TRBJ2-1; D gene uncertain. The CDR3 length is 15 residues. Between the trimmed V and J ends, which lost 2 bases and 0 bases, there was a span of 9 bases. The germline CDR1 and CDR2 sequences are SGDLS and YYNGEE. The DNA of the CDR3 is TGTGCCAGCAGCGTCGGTCCGAGCTCCTACAATGAGCAGTTCTTC. Its translation is CASSVGPSSYNEQFF.

The V and J genes are TRBV24-1 and TRBJ2-5, with D possibly matching TRBD2 (6 bases). Germline V CDR1 and CDR2: KGHDR, SFDVKD. The CDR3 length is 12 residues. Trimming cost V 4 bases and J 9 bases, with 11 bases left between them. In nucleotides, the CDR3 is TGTGCCACCAGTGAAGGCGGGGAGGCCCAGTACTTC. It codes for CATSEGGEAQYF.

The chain links TRBV5-4 to TRBJ2-3; 10 bases line up with TRBD2. Looked up from germline, CDR1 is SGHNT and CDR2 is YYREEE (reference sequence). This CDR3 is 16 amino acids long. The ends lost 4 bases at V and 7 bases at J; junction bases unmatched: 12. The CDR3 nucleotides are TGTGCCAGCAGCGACCGAGCGGGAGGGGGCATCTATACGCAGTATTTT. This codes for CASSDRAGGGIYTQYF.

This chain links TRBV6-1 with TRBJ1-2, with TRBD1 as a possible D gene (6 bases). Trimming stripped 0 bases from V and 4 bases from J, with 15 bases between. The CDR3 has 16 residues. Germline loops: CDR1 MNHNS, CDR2 SASEGT. DNA of the CDR3: TGTGCCAGCAGTGAAGCAGTGCAGGGGACCCCCTATGGCTACACCTTC. Translation gives CASSEAVQGTPYGYTF.

The V gene is TRBV18, the J gene TRBJ1-2, with 11 nucleotides matching TRBD1. CDR1 and CDR2 (germline): KGHSH, LQKENI. V was clipped by 3 bases and J by 0 bases; unmatched bases: 3. The CDR3 is 16 residues long. The CDR3 region is CASSPTGQGANYGYTF. CDR3 bases: TGTGCCAGCTCACCTACGGGACAGGGGGCTAACTATGGCTACACCTTC.

This clone turned up a few times. V is TRBV3-1 (or the pseudogene TRBV3-2) and J is TRBJ1-1, with 9 bases matching TRBD1. J lost 6 bases, V lost 4 bases, and 9 bases had no gene match. This CDR3 region has 15 residues. Germline V gene lookup returns CDR1 LGHDT and CDR2 YNNKEL (reference sequence). CDR3 region: CASSPGGQGYSEAFF. CDR3 coding DNA: TGTGCCAGCAGCCCCGGAGGACAGGGGTACTCTGAAGCTTTCTTT.

This sequence joins TRBV10-3 and TRBJ1-3, with D perhaps TRBD1 (6 bases). Germline CDR1 is ENHRY and CDR2 is SYGVKD. Trimming took off 2 bases at V and 0 bases at J, with 11 bases between the two ends. This CDR3 is 16 amino acids long. CDR3: CAISEVDSSSGNTIYF. The CDR3 DNA is TGTGCCATCAGTGAGGTGGACAGCTCCTCTGGAAACACCATATATTTT.

The chain has TRBV18 and TRBJ2-5; tentative D call: TRBD2 (6 bases). Trimming took 4 bases from V and 4 from J, leaving 16 bases between them. Germline V CDR1 and CDR2: KGHSH, LQKENI. The CDR3 totals 15 residues. The CDR3 coding sequence is TGTGCCAGCTCACGGGGGGACCGGGGCGGAGAGACCCAGTACTTC. This encodes CASSRGDRGGETQYF.

The V and J genes are TRBV9 and TRBJ2-7; D unclear. This CDR3 is built from 15 residues. The germline V gene has CDR1 SGDLS and CDR2 YYNGEE. The V gene lost 3 bases and the J gene lost 2 bases, with 15 bases spanning the gap. The CDR3 loop is CASSGAPGTAYEQYF. CDR3 DNA sequence: TGTGCCAGCAGCGGGGCCCCAGGCACAGCCTACGAGCAGTACTTC. The full variable domain, rest sourced from reference TRBV9 and TRBJ2-7, is DSGVTQTPKHLITATGQRVTLRCSPRSGDLSVYWYQQSLDQGLQFLIQYYNGEERAKGNILERFSAQQFPDLHSELNLSSLELGDSALYFCASSGAPGTAYEQYFGPGTRLTVT.

This rearrangement joins TRBV19 to TRBJ1-2, with D tentatively TRBD1 (5 bases). V was cut by 7 bases and J by 4 bases, with 13 bases left in between. The CDR3 totals 13 residues. In germline, CDR1 is LNHDA, CDR2 SQIVND (reference sequence). In nucleotides, the CDR3 is TGTGCCAGTAATAAAGAGGGGCCCTATGGCTACACCTTC. The encoded protein is CASNKEGPYGYTF.

V gene TRBV5-5 combines with J gene TRBJ1-1, with 8 positions matching TRBD1. The CDR3 has 15 amino acids. V lost 1 base to trimming and J lost 2 bases; unmatched junction nucleotides: 4. Germline V gene data show CDR1 as SGHKS and CDR2 as YYEKEE (reference sequence). The CDR3 sequence: CASSLWAGGNTEAFF. The CDR3 nucleotides read TGTGCCAGCAGCTTGTGGGCAGGGGGCAACACTGAAGCTTTCTTT.

CDR3 bases: TGTGCCAGCAGTATGACAGGGGACGGGACTGAAGCTTTCTTT. Its protein product is CASSMTGDGTEAFF. The V gene is TRBV6-5, the J gene TRBJ1-1, with TRBD1 matching 8 bases. V was clipped by 5 bases and J by 5 bases; unmatched bases: 7. Germline CDR1 is MNHEY and CDR2 is SVGAGI. CDR3 length equals 14 residues.

Here the CDR3 reads CASSLEQGASEQYF. The CDR3, as DNA: TGCGCCAGCAGCCTAGAGCAGGGGGCTTCCGAGCAGTACTTC. The J gene is TRBJ2-7, the V gene TRBV5-1; TRBD1 agrees at 8 bases. The CDR3 has 14 amino acids. From germline, CDR1 is SGHRS and CDR2 YFSETQ. Trimming at V came to 4 bases and at J to 6 bases, leaving 9 bases not matched to a gene.

The rearrangement uses TRBV7-9 and TRBJ1-1; TRBD1 aligns across 8 bases. The CDR3 runs 12 residues. The V gene's germline CDR1 is SEHNR and CDR2 FQNEAQ (reference sequence). V shed 5 bases, J shed 6 bases, and the junction held 2 bases outside the gene matches. Here the CDR3 reads CASSDRGAEAFF. In nucleotides, the CDR3 is TGTGCCAGCAGCGACAGGGGTGCTGAAGCTTTCTTT.

The chain links TRBV7-8 to TRBJ2-5, with a tentative D call TRBD2 (5 bases). Germline CDR1 SGHVS, CDR2 FQNEAQ. The CDR3 extends over 17 amino acids. Trimming removed 5 bases from V and 5 bases from J, with 24 bases in between. The CDR3 bases are TGTGCCAGCAGCCCAAGAGGAGGACTTTTAGGGCTGGAGACCCAGTACTTC. Its translation is CASSPRGGLLGLETQYF. The whole variable domain, remainder taken from reference TRBV7-8 and TRBJ2-5, is GAGVSQSPRYKVAKRGQDVALRCDPISGHVSLFWYQQALGQGPEFLTYFQNEAQLDKSGLPSDRFFAERPEGSVSTLKIQRTQQEDSAVYLCASSPRGGLLGLETQYFGPGTRLLVL.

The chain has TRBV5-1 and TRBJ2-3; TRBD2 matches 12 bases. Per the germline V gene, CDR1 is SGHRS and CDR2 is YFSETQ. This CDR3 comprises 16 residues. The J segment lost 5 bases and the V segment lost 5 bases, leaving 9 bases of the junction unmatched. The CDR3 sequence: CASRKMASGRGDTQYF. The CDR3 nucleotides are TGCGCCAGCAGGAAAATGGCTAGCGGGAGGGGAGATACGCAGTATTTT. Full variable domain (missing parts from reference TRBV5-1 and TRBJ2-3): KAGVTQTPRYLIKTRGQQVTLSCSPISGHRSVSWYQQTPGQGLQFLFEYFSETQRNKGNFPGRFSGRQFSNSRSEMNVSTLELGDSALYLCASRKMASGRGDTQYFGPGTRLTVL.

J is TRBJ2-7 and V is TRBV5-5; weak D call: TRBD1 (6 bases). With 5 bases removed from V and 4 bases from J, the gap between germline ends came to 22 bases. The germline V gene has CDR1 SGHKS and CDR2 YYEKEE (reference sequence). The CDR3 contains 16 residues. The DNA for the CDR3 is TGTGCCAGCAGTCCGGACAGCCCCACCACTGCATACGAGCAGTACTTC. Protein sequence: CASSPDSPTTAYEQYF.

The table lists this clone with a count of one. J is TRBJ1-3 and V is TRBV12-5, with 7 bases aligning to TRBD1. Trimming took 1 base from V and 7 from J; bases not matched to a gene: 4. CDR1 LGHNT and CDR2 FRNRAP come from the germline V gene. The CDR3 totals 14 residues. CDR3 bases: TGTGCTAGTGGTTTGGAGGGGGCGGTGAACACCATATATTTT. Translating gives CASGLEGAVNTIYF.